This T cell receptor (beta chain) was sequenced for a study of cytomegalovirus exposure and HLA in healthy donors. On the study more broadly: Of roughly 400 genotyped donors, more than 75% grouped in the Caucasian-associated ancestry cluster.

The V end was cut by 5 bases, the J end by 4 bases, with 6 bases between. The CDR3 is 12 residues long. Per germline, CDR1 SGHTA and CDR2 FQGNSA. Each donor was nominally healthy when sampled (though unrecorded immune exposures were likely). Both 60 Vbeta primers and 13 Jbeta primers went into the PCR. Clones were sequenced by immunoSEQ multiplex PCR, and TCRdb holds only the in-frame ones, with some missing. The repertoire includes roughly 120,000 clones, 80% to 85% of them detected once, and 2% to 2.5% sits in the top ten. This TCR was sampled from a woman between 35 and 50 years old in good health and CMV-seronegative. Sample: PBMCs. The chain combines TRBV7-2 with TRBJ1-5; D is uncertain. The CDR3 loop reads CASSPSNQPQHF. CDR3 sequence (DNA): TGTGCCAGCAGCCCTTCTAATCAGCCCCAGCATTTT. Using reference TRBV7-2 and TRBJ1-5 for the parts outside the CDR3, the full variable domain is GAGVSQSPSNKVTEKGKDVELRCDPISGHTALYWYRQSLGQGLEFLIYFQGNSAPDKSGLPSDRFSAERTGGSVSTLTIQRTQQEDSAVYLCASSPSNQPQHFGDGTRLSIL.